The clone carrying this T cell receptor (beta chain) was recorded many times. Its antigen is not identified. TCRdb independently ran MiXCR on the 5' RACE reads; one entry per CDR3 protein. The data show roughly 600,000 distinct CDR3 sequences, over 15% seen once. The sample originates from a study of T-cell memory formation after mild COVID-19. The V gene's germline CDR1 is ENHRY and CDR2 SYGVKD. This CDR3 contains 15 residues. V trimming: 3 bases; J trimming: 3 bases; junction bases outside the gene matches: 2. Findings and caveats of the study: Mainly in CM and EM were contracting CD4+ clones; CD8+ were in EMRA.

This chain connects TRBV10-3 to TRBJ2-5; TRBD2 matches 12 bases. Input material: PBMCs or a T cell subset sorted from them (not recorded which). The receptor comes from an adult woman who had mild COVID-19 (a few samples of this study predate the infection). Cell type and time point are not known. The CDR3 DNA reads TGTGCCATCAGTGACAGACTAGCGGGGGAAGAGACCCAGTACTTC. This translates into CAISDRLAGEETQYF.